This is a list of T cell receptor beta chains from one sample in a study of identical twins. MiXCR was run by TCRdb on the 5' RACE reads, yielding one entry per CDR3 protein. In the table there are under 1 million distinct CDR3 sequences, roughly an eighth of which are singletons. The sample was also reused in another study, on yellow fever vaccine responses in identical twins.

The sample taken for sequencing was PBMCs. The origin of the receptors is a woman younger than 35 in good health. The CDR3 runs from the conserved cysteine through the conserved F or W. The order of the fields is clone size, V gene, J gene, D gene, CDR3 protein, CDR3 DNA. D genes are given only for firm matches. A clone size is listed for some rows: how often the clone was seen (once, few, many), or a class if it is expanded.

NA	TRBV27	TRBJ1-1	NA	CASSLGTQGNTEAFF	TGTGCCAGCAGTTTGGGGACACAGGGGAACACTGAAGCTTTCTTT
few	TRBV5-1	TRBJ1-2	NA	CASSLMYGNYGYTF	TGCGCCAGCAGCTTGATGTATGGAAACTATGGCTACACCTTC
few	TRBV2	TRBJ1-2	TRBD1	CASRATGNLYGYTF	TGTGCCAGCAGGGCGACAGGGAACCTCTATGGCTACACCTTC
NA	TRBV12-3/TRBV12-4	TRBJ2-3	TRBD2	CASSLVIAGVTDTQYF	TGTGCCAGCAGTTTAGTAATAGCGGGAGTAACAGATACGCAGTATTTT
NA	TRBV20-1	TRBJ2-7	TRBD2	CCAREGDRLASVHEQYF	TGCTGTGCTAGAGAGGGGGATAGACTAGCGTCGGTCCACGAGCAGTACTTC
few	TRBV7-9	TRBJ2-5	TRBD1	CASSQGARLRETQYF	TGTGCCAGCAGCCAGGGGGCTCGACTTCGGGAGACCCAGTACTTC
few	TRBV11-1	TRBJ2-6	NA	CASSLGGLYRSSGANVLTF	TGTGCCAGCAGCTTAGGGGGCCTTTACAGAAGCTCTGGGGCCAACGTCCTGACTTTC
NA	TRBV7-6	TRBJ1-2	NA	CASSRTSDYGYTF	TGTGCCAGCAGCCGTACAAGTGACTATGGCTACACCTTC
NA	TRBV24-1	TRBJ2-5	TRBD2	CATSEAGGTDETQYF	TGTGCCACCAGTGAGGCGGGAGGGACGGACGAGACCCAGTACTTC
NA	TRBV7-9	TRBJ2-1	TRBD1	CASSPDRVGNEQFF	TGTGCCAGCAGCCCGGACAGGGTGGGCAATGAGCAGTTCTTC
few	TRBV4-1	TRBJ2-2	TRBD2	CASSQLLAGAKGGELFF	TGCGCCAGCAGCCAATTACTAGCGGGAGCGAAGGGAGGGGAGCTGTTTTTT
NA	TRBV4-1	TRBJ1-2	NA	CASSEENEHQSYTF	TGCGCCAGCAGCGAAGAAAATGAACATCAGAGCTACACCTTC
many	TRBV10-1	TRBJ2-1	TRBD2	CASSVGTSGNDEQFF	TGCGCCAGCAGTGTCGGGACTAGCGGGAACGATGAGCAGTTCTTC
NA	TRBV2	TRBJ2-1	TRBD2	CARSRPGVAGSSYNEQFF	TGTGCCCGCAGCCGCCCCGGGGTAGCGGGGAGCTCCTACAATGAGCAGTTCTTC
many	TRBV5-1	TRBJ1-2	TRBD1	CASSLETGEFYGYTF	TGCGCCAGCAGCTTGGAGACAGGGGAGTTCTATGGCTACACCTTC
NA	TRBV25-1	TRBJ2-2	NA	CASSEFSPANTGELFF	TGTGCCAGCAGTGAATTCAGCCCCGCGAACACCGGGGAGCTGTTTTTT
few	TRBV20-1	TRBJ1-5	NA	CSATRGDQPQHF	TGCAGTGCCACCCGGGGGGATCAGCCCCAGCATTTT
NA	TRBV11-2	TRBJ2-7	NA	CASSFSPPYEQYF	TGTGCCAGCAGCTTCTCACCGCCCTACGAGCAGTACTTC
many	TRBV28	TRBJ1-1	NA	CASNSGTVPSPEAFF	TGTGCCAGCAACTCCGGGACGGTGCCCTCCCCTGAAGCTTTCTTT
NA	TRBV18	TRBJ2-1	NA	CASSPPVEGRKFF	TGTGCCAGCTCACCACCGGTGGAGGGCCGTAAGTTCTTC
NA	TRBV5-1	TRBJ1-6	NA	CASTNRVGEDNSPLHF	TGCGCCAGCACCAACCGGGTCGGCGAGGATAATTCACCCCTCCACTTT
few	TRBV7-9	TRBJ1-1	NA	CAMGGGNTEAFF	TGTGCCATGGGTGGGGGGAACACTGAAGCTTTCTTT
many	TRBV27	TRBJ1-1	TRBD1	CASSSLLTGGKTEAFF	TGTGCCAGCAGTTCCCTCTTAACAGGGGGTAAAACTGAAGCTTTCTTT
NA	TRBV20-1	TRBJ2-1	NA	CSAGSTKTLNNEQFF	TGCAGTGCTGGCTCGACTAAAACTTTGAACAATGAGCAGTTCTTC
NA	TRBV24-1	TRBJ2-1	NA	CATSDFSGEQFF	TGTGCCACCAGTGATTTTTCGGGTGAGCAGTTCTTC
NA	TRBV3-1	TRBJ2-7	NA	CASSFYRGLGEQYF	TGTGCCAGCAGCTTTTATCGGGGTCTGGGAGAGCAGTACTTC
few	TRBV6-4	TRBJ2-2	NA	CASSAIMGGVNTGELFF	TGTGCCAGCAGTGCGATCATGGGCGGGGTTAACACCGGGGAGCTGTTTTTT